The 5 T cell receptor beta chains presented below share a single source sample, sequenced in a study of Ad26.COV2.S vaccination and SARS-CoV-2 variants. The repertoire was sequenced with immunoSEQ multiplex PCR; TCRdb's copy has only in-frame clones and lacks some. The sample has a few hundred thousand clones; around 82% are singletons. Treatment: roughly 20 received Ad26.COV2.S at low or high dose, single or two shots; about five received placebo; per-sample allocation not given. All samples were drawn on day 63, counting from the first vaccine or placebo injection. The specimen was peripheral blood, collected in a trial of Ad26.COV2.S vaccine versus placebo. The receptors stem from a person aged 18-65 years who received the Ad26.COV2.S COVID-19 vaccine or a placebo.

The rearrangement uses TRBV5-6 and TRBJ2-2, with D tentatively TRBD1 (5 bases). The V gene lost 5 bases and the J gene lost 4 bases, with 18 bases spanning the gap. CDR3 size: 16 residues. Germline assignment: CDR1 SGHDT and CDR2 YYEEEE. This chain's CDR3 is CASRFETASPTGELFF. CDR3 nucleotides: TGTGCCAGCAGATTCGAGACAGCCAGCCCCACCGGGGAGCTGTTTTTT.

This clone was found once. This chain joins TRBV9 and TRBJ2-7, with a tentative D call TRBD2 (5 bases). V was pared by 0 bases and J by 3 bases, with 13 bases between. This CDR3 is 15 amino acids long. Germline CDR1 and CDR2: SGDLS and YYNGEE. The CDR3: CASSVGRAELYEQYF. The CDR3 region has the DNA TGTGCCAGCAGCGTAGGGCGAGCGGAGCTCTACGAGCAGTACTTC.

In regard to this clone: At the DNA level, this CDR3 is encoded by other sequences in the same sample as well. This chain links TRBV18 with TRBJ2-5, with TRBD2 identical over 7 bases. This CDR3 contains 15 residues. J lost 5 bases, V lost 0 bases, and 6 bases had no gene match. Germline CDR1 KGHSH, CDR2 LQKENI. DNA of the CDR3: TGTGCCAGCTCACCACCCTCTAGCGGCGGGGAGACCCAGTACTTC. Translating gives CASSPPSSGGETQYF.

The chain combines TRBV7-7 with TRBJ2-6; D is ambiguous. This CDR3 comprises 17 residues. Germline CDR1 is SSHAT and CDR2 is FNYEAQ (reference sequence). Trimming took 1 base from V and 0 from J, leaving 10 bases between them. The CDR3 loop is CASSLEAPSSGANVLTF. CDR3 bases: TGTGCCAGCAGCTTAGAAGCCCCGAGCTCTGGGGCCAACGTCCTGACTTTC. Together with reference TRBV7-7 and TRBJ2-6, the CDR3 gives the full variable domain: GAGVSQSPRYKVTKRGQDVTLRCDPISSHATLYWYQQALGQGPEFLTYFNYEAQPDKSGLPSDRFSAERPEGSISTLTIQRTEQRDSAMYRCASSLEAPSSGANVLTFGAGSRLTVL.

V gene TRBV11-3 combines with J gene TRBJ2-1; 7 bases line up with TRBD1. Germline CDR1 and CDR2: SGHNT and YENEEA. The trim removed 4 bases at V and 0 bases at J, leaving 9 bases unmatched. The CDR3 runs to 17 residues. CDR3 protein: CASSSWDSDSSYNEQFF. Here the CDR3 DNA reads TGTGCCAGCAGCTCATGGGACAGTGATAGCTCCTACAATGAGCAGTTCTTC.